One TCR beta chain is described in this entry. Antigen unknown. A read error may account for a junction end that differs from germline. These patients, aged 18 to 65, had recently diagnosed hyperthyroidism lasting under 2 months. PBMCs were sourced from approximately 9.3 ml fresh peripheral blood. The entry originates in a study of T cells in Graves' hyperthyroidism and ophthalmopathy. RNA transcripts provided the source from which TCR beta CDR3 regions were amplified. A first-round RT-PCR of the TCR CDR3 used the HTBI primer set. TCRdb recomputed calls from the multiplex PCR reads with MiXCR, one row per CDR3 protein. The sample yields about 400,000 distinct CDR3 sequences, less than 20% seen once. Overall study results and limits: The model predicted ophthalmopathy a median around 6.5 months before onset. Peripheral blood also featured most of the thyroid clonotypes expanded above 0.001.

The sample consisted of blood. The TCR was taken from a woman aged 18 to 35 with Graves' hyperthyroidism that later progressed to Graves' ophthalmopathy.

CDR3 in amino acids: CASSLRGRGPPHF. CDR3 coding DNA: TGTGCCAGCAGTTTACGCGGGAGGGGGCCCCCGCACTTC. This chain joins TRBV27 and TRBJ2-5; 9 bases match TRBD2. From germline, CDR1 is MNHEY and CDR2 SMNVEV (reference sequence). The CDR3 is made up of 13 amino acids.